This is a list of T cell receptor beta chains from one sample in a study of OX40 agonist ivuxolimab in advanced cancers. Clones were read by immunoSEQ multiplex PCR, and TCRdb kept only the in-frame ones, dropping some. The sample includes tens of thousands of clones, roughly 85% of them seen just once. This specimen consisted of CD4+ or CD8+ T cells sorted from blood, obtained in a trial of the OX40 agonist ivuxolimab. The receptors were sampled from an adult with an advanced solid tumor such as melanoma, head and neck, liver or kidney cancer. Both conserved end residues are part of each CDR3. Fields, in order: clone size, J gene, V gene, CDR3 protein. Some rows have no size entry. The others give once, few or many, or a class for an expanded clone.

-	TRBJ1-5	TRBV25-1	CASRKTGEENQPQHF
once	TRBJ1-1	TRBV11-2	CASSLQATNTEAFF
once	TRBJ2-2	TRBV19	CASSMEVATGELFF
-	TRBJ2-1	TRBV6-5	CASSYESSSYNEQFF
-	TRBJ2-1	TRBV7-9	CASSPNRRPNSYNEQFF
few	TRBJ1-6	TRBV5-1	CASSLGQGEASPLHF
-	TRBJ2-1	TRBV7-9	CASSYVDRDNEQFF
-	TRBJ2-6	TRBV2	CASSAGTGANVLTF
-	TRBJ2-1	TRBV15	CATSRVPVRGLYNEQFF
once	TRBJ2-5	TRBV6-5	CASSYRLAGVETQYF
-	TRBJ1-2	TRBV6-5	CASSGQGNYGYTF
-	TRBJ1-1	TRBV5-1	CASTINPGFGTEAFF
-	TRBJ2-1	TRBV29-1	CSVVNYSYNEQFF
-	TRBJ1-4	TRBV19	CASTGQGHEKLFF
-	TRBJ1-1	TRBV10-1	CASSRGRLNTEAFF
-	TRBJ1-5	TRBV6-6	CASSYSSAGTNQPQHF
-	TRBJ2-3	TRBV7-9	CASSLATGVTDTQYF
-	TRBJ1-1	TRBV7-9	CASSLQDFTEAFF
-	TRBJ2-5	TRBV7-2	CASSRLRGGGRETQYF
-	TRBJ2-2	TRBV2	CASNERNTGELFF
-	TRBJ2-7	TRBV27	CASSLSGGQPNEQYF
-	TRBJ1-1	TRBV28	CASSLGRANTEAFF
-	TRBJ2-3	TRBV5-1	CASSLVTAGHTDTQYF
-	TRBJ2-1	TRBV6-4	CASSEASGSYNEQFF
-	TRBJ2-2	TRBV29-1	CSARGSGSNTGELFF
-	TRBJ2-3	TRBV7-9	CASSSGTASDTQYF
-	TRBJ1-5	TRBV5-1	CASSPGGGGNQPQHF
-	TRBJ2-1	TRBV28	CASSQPTGVVF
-	TRBJ2-1	TRBV6-5	CASSNREGASGEQFF
few	TRBJ2-5	TRBV9	CASSVEATQETQYF
-	TRBJ1-5	TRBV6-1	CASTTGLAFNQPQHF
-	TRBJ2-7	TRBV10-3	CAISRPGQGYEQYF
-	TRBJ2-1	TRBV5-6	CASSPLAAEQFF
-	TRBJ2-1	TRBV19	CASSISGAYNEQFF
-	TRBJ1-5	TRBV19	CASSIARRGSDNQPQHF
-	TRBJ1-4	TRBV28	CASRDRGKDRNEKLFF
-	TRBJ2-7	TRBV11-2	CASSLGSTSSEQYF
-	TRBJ2-7	TRBV11-2	CASSFDRYSYEQYF
-	TRBJ1-1	TRBV5-4	CASSPGQGNTEAFF
-	TRBJ2-2	TRBV5-1	CASRAGTGYTGELFF
-	TRBJ2-1	TRBV5-8	CASSLETSEQFF
few	TRBJ1-2	TRBV6-6	CASLSRRSSLHF
-	TRBJ1-2	TRBV14	CASSQGGTYTF
-	TRBJ1-2	TRBV10-3	CAISESGGVGDGYTF
-	TRBJ2-7	TRBV19	CASSGPDRPEQYF
-	TRBJ2-7	TRBV19	CASSTSQGTYEQYF
-	TRBJ2-5	TRBV5-8	CASSNGLAGEETQYF
once	TRBJ2-3	TRBV5-1	CASSLGVGTDTQYF
-	TRBJ2-1	TRBV6-1	CASEPLLAGGGEQFF
-	TRBJ1-5	TRBV6-6	CASSSPGGGNQPQHF